This TCR beta chain was retrieved from a study of immune evolution from preneoplasia to lung adenocarcinoma. Study-wide context: HLA loss of heterozygosity: about 7% AIS, over 12% MIA, about 35% ADC, none AAH. Study results and limitations: Later-stage lesions appeared to have more T cells, more diversity, less clonality. Highest clonality occurred in KRAS-mutant, not EGFR-mutant or double wild-type, nodules.

Germline assignment: CDR1 SGHAT and CDR2 FQNNGV. V lost 2 bases to trimming and J lost 7 bases, with 6 bases between them. This CDR3 has 12 amino acids. The table came from immunoSEQ multiplex PCR; TCRdb's copy has only in-frame clones and leaves some out. Of around 21,000 clones in the sample, about 79% were seen once. Two lung cancer pathologists independently confirmed each histologic diagnosis. Turning to this clone: Its antigen is not known.

The rearrangement links TRBV11-2 to TRBJ2-1; no definite D call. This sequence originates from a person in their sixties or seventies with lung adenocarcinoma. Sequencing was performed on FFPE invasive lung adenocarcinoma tissue. CDR3 coding DNA: TGTGCCAGCAGCTTATATGGGAATGAGCAGTTCTTC. Translated: CASSLYGNEQFF.